The 10 T cell receptor beta chains in this list originate from one sample, sequenced in a study of siplizumab effects on memory and regulatory T cells. Produced via immunoSEQ multiplex PCR; TCRdb's table is partial and in-frame only. The table includes nearly 20,000 clones, about 40% detected once. The antigens of these receptors remain unknown. Coculturing at 37°C lasted around six days for the mixed lymphocyte reaction cells. Sequencing was carried out using CFSE-low (dividing) CD4+ T cells sorted from an allogeneic mixed lymphocyte reaction. These TCRs come from a human donor in good health; the cells came from an allogeneic mixed lymphocyte reaction. Some clones in this sample may be carry-over from other donors' samples.

This clone was observed at least ten times. The chain combines TRBV6-5 with TRBJ1-1; possible D gene TRBD1, 6 bases. Germline V lookup: CDR1 MNHEY, CDR2 SVGAGI. The V end lost 2 bases, the J end lost 0 bases, and 13 bases lay between the germline ends. The CDR3 covers 16 residues. CDR3 sequence reads: CASSYQAGGVNTEAFF. For the CDR3, the DNA is TGTGCCAGCAGTTACCAGGCGGGGGGCGTGAACACTGAAGCTTTCTTT.

This clone was counted only a few times. V usage is TRBV7-3 and J usage is TRBJ1-2, with D uncertain. Deletions cut 5 bases from V and 7 bases from J, with 17 bases between. The CDR3 has 14 residues. Germline V gene data show CDR1 as SGHTA and CDR2 as FQGTGA. The CDR3 region is CASSKDRQTGGYTF. The CDR3 DNA sequence: TGTGCCAGCAGCAAAGATCGACAAACGGGTGGCTACACCTTC.

V gene TRBV7-2 combines with J gene TRBJ2-7, with 7 nucleotides matching TRBD2. The CDR3 consists of 17 residues. The germline V gene has CDR1 SGHTA and CDR2 FQGNSA. V was clipped by 2 bases and J by 3 bases; unmatched bases: 13. DNA of the CDR3: TGTGCCAGCAGCTTATTGGACGCAGCGGGACGTATCTACGAGCAGTACTTC. It is translated as CASSLLDAAGRIYEQYF.

This clone showed up many times. The chain has TRBV15 and TRBJ1-1; TRBD1 aligns across 8 bases. There are 15 residues in the CDR3. Trimming removed 3 bases from V and 8 bases from J; junction bases left unmatched: 11. Looked up from germline, CDR1 is LNHNV and CDR2 is YYDKDF (reference sequence). The CDR3 is CATSREQGGWAEAFF. In DNA, the CDR3 is TGTGCCACCAGCAGGGAACAGGGGGGATGGGCCGAAGCTTTCTTT. Supplemented by reference TRBV15 and TRBJ1-1, the full variable domain reads DAMVIQNPRYQVTQFGKPVTLSCSQTLNHNVMYWYQQKSSQAPKLLFHYYDKDFNNEADTPDNFQSRRPNTSFCFLDIRSPGLGDTAMYLCATSREQGGWAEAFFGQGTRLTVV.

The chain uses TRBV15 and TRBJ1-5; no clear D gene. V dropped 1 base and J dropped 0 bases, with 4 bases sitting between them. In germline, CDR1 is LNHNV, CDR2 YYDKDF (reference sequence). The CDR3 runs to 14 residues. The CDR3 loop reads CATSRGDSNQPQHF. CDR3 DNA: TGTGCCACCAGCAGAGGGGATAGCAATCAGCCCCAGCATTTT.

This clone was recorded a few times. The chain recombines TRBV6-5 with TRBJ1-5; tentatively, D is TRBD1 (5 bases). Germline CDR1 is MNHEY and CDR2 is SVGAGI. Trimming pared 8 bases from V and 2 bases from J, leaving 16 bases between. The CDR3 runs to 15 residues. Written as DNA, the CDR3 is TGTGCCAGCGGGGGAATCCGGGAAGGCAATCAGCCCCAGCATTTT. This encodes CASGGIREGNQPQHF.

V gene TRBV2 combines with J gene TRBJ2-2, with TRBD1 identical over 7 bases. Germline trimming cut 8 bases from V and 4 bases from J; bases unmatched to any gene: 10. The CDR3 consists of 15 residues. Per germline, CDR1 SNHLY and CDR2 FYNNEI. CDR3 sequence (DNA): TGTGCCAGCGGAGAGACAGGGCTCTCCACCGGGGAGCTGTTTTTT. Encoded protein: CASGETGLSTGELFF.

This clone turned up a few times. The chain couples TRBV6-1 to TRBJ2-3; no clear D gene. Deletions cut 6 bases from V and 6 bases from J, with 16 bases between. This CDR3 contains 14 residues. The V gene's germline CDR1 is MNHNS and CDR2 SASEGT. CDR3 region: CASRREANTDTQYF. The CDR3 DNA follows: TGTGCCAGCAGGCGCGAAGCTAATACGGATACGCAGTATTTT.

V and J are TRBV29-1 and TRBJ2-3; the match to TRBD1 covers 9 bases. This CDR3 contains 14 residues. Germline values: CDR1 SQVTM, CDR2 ANQGSEA. V shed 5 bases and J 5 bases; nucleotides not matched to a gene: 8. The CDR3 region is CSVLTGGFIDTQYF. In DNA, the CDR3 is TGCAGCGTTTTGACAGGGGGTTTTATAGATACGCAGTATTTT.

The rearrangement uses TRBV18 and TRBJ2-4; D gene ambiguous. The CDR3 extends over 15 amino acids. V was pared by 2 bases and J by 0 bases, with 8 bases between. Per germline, CDR1 KGHSH and CDR2 LQKENI. CDR3 nucleotides: TGTGCCAGCTCACCATTAAACAGAGCCAAAAACATTCAGTACTTC. Encoded protein: CASSPLNRAKNIQYF.